A selection of T cell receptor beta chains follows, all from one sample in a study of T-cell reconstitution after alpha-beta-depleted transplantation in children. MiXCR was run by TCRdb on the PCR reads, yielding one entry per CDR3 protein. The repertoire consists of some 350,000 distinct CDR3 sequences, with 10% to 13% occurring once and the leading ten covering 2% to 3%. This specimen consisted of PBMCs from the stem cell graft donor, obtained from the stem cell graft. The receptors shown here come from a human donor who donated a stem cell graft to a child with acute lymphoblastic leukemia. The CDR3 runs from the conserved cysteine through the conserved F or W. D genes are given only for firm matches. Clone size appears in some rows only: once, few, many, or a class for an expanded clone.

j_gene	abundance	v_gene	d_gene	CDR3aa	CDR3nt
TRBJ1-2	few	TRBV28	TRBD1	CASSLRQGAHYGYTF	TGTGCCAGCAGTTTAAGACAGGGGGCACACTATGGCTACACCTTC
TRBJ1-2	-	TRBV30	-	CAWSLYVGRVDGYTF	TGTGCCTGGAGTCTCTATGTGGGCCGGGTGGATGGCTACACCTTC
TRBJ1-6	few	TRBV20-1	-	CSARARRGINSPLHF	TGCAGTGCTAGAGCTAGACGGGGAATTAATTCACCCCTCCACTTT
TRBJ2-2	-	TRBV6-5	TRBD1	CASSYSQGAGELFF	TGTGCCAGCAGTTACTCACAGGGGGCCGGGGAGCTGTTTTTT
TRBJ2-1	-	TRBV19	TRBD2	CASSPRGSGRAGNEQFF	TGTGCCAGTAGTCCCCGGGGTAGCGGGAGGGCGGGGAATGAGCAGTTCTTC
TRBJ2-7	-	TRBV5-1	TRBD2	CASSVGLAGHYEQYF	TGCGCCAGCAGCGTGGGACTAGCGGGTCACTACGAGCAGTACTTC
TRBJ2-1	few	TRBV5-1	-	CASSSTGFTGYNEQFF	TGCGCCAGCAGCTCAACAGGGTTCACCGGTTACAATGAGCAGTTCTTC
TRBJ2-7	few	TRBV9	TRBD1	CASSVAGTGVPEQYF	TGTGCCAGCAGCGTAGCCGGGACAGGGGTTCCCGAGCAGTACTTC
TRBJ2-2	-	TRBV7-4	-	CASSSKRLGPDTGELFF	TGTGCCAGCAGCAGCAAGAGACTAGGCCCCGACACCGGGGAGCTGTTTTTT
TRBJ2-2	many	TRBV5-1	TRBD1	CASSPDRVGITGELFF	TGCGCCAGCAGCCCGGACAGGGTGGGGATCACCGGGGAGCTGTTTTTT
TRBJ2-5	few	TRBV5-1	TRBD1	CASSSPGQGGGKTQYF	TGCGCCAGCAGCTCTCCCGGACAGGGGGGCGGGAAGACCCAGTACTTC
TRBJ2-7	many	TRBV20-1	TRBD2	CSASGGSVLDEQYF	TGCAGTGCTAGCGGCGGGAGTGTTCTGGACGAGCAGTACTTC
TRBJ2-7	many	TRBV11-1	TRBD2	CASSSQGTSGTFSYEQYF	TGTGCCAGCAGCTCACAAGGGACTAGCGGGACGTTCTCCTACGAGCAGTACTTC
TRBJ1-2	few	TRBV18	-	CASSPGSEVGRLIF	TGTGCCAGCTCACCAGGTAGCGAGGTCGGCAGACTCATTTTC
TRBJ2-1	-	TRBV7-6	TRBD1	CASRPGQGTNEQFF	TGTGCCAGCCGACCGGGACAGGGCACCAATGAGCAGTTCTTC
TRBJ2-7	-	TRBV4-3	-	CASSQGHSNYEQYF	TGCGCCAGCAGCCAAGGACACTCTAACTACGAGCAGTACTTC
TRBJ1-3	-	TRBV7-2	-	CASSFPSGNTIYF	TGTGCCAGCAGCTTCCCCTCTGGAAACACCATATATTTT
TRBJ2-1	few	TRBV5-1	TRBD2	CASSLSLAGESYNEQFF	TGCGCCAGCAGCTTGTCCCTAGCGGGAGAGTCCTACAATGAGCAGTTCTTC
TRBJ2-2	-	TRBV5-1	TRBD1	CASSLATGTGELFF	TGCGCCAGCAGCTTGGCGACAGGGACCGGGGAGCTGTTTTTT
TRBJ2-7	many	TRBV5-5	TRBD1	CASRQGSSYEQYF	TGTGCCAGCAGACAGGGGTCGTCCTACGAGCAGTACTTC
TRBJ2-2	-	TRBV4-1	-	CASRIQGFLPGELFF	TGCGCCAGCAGGATACAGGGTTTTCTCCCCGGGGAGCTGTTTTTT
TRBJ1-5	few	TRBV12-3/TRBV12-4	-	CASSGGQPQHF	TGTGCCAGCAGTGGAGGTCAGCCCCAGCATTTT
TRBJ2-3	-	TRBV7-3	-	CASSSLMNTDTQYF	TGTGCCAGCAGCTCCTTGATGAACACAGATACGCAGTATTTT
TRBJ1-5	-	TRBV7-9	-	CASSFRQVGSNQPQHF	TGTGCCAGCAGCTTTAGGCAAGTTGGTAGCAATCAGCCCCAGCATTTT
TRBJ2-1	few	TRBV7-9	TRBD1	CASSLALLSGTGGDQFF	TGTGCCAGCAGCTTAGCGTTGCTTTCCGGGACAGGGGGTGACCAGTTCTTC
TRBJ1-1	few	TRBV20-1	-	CSARVATLGASYTEAFF	TGCAGTGCTAGAGTCGCAACTCTCGGGGCCAGTTACACTGAAGCTTTCTTT
TRBJ2-1	-	TRBV7-2	TRBD2	CASSGHNLAGGFNEQFF	TGTGCCAGCAGCGGCCATAACCTAGCGGGAGGTTTCAATGAGCAGTTCTTC
TRBJ2-1	few	TRBV20-1	TRBD2	CSARDRLAGVPSNEQFF	TGCAGTGCTAGAGATCGTCTAGCGGGAGTTCCCAGCAATGAGCAGTTCTTC
TRBJ2-1	few	TRBV6-2/TRBV6-3	-	CASSPRGDGSYNEQFF	TGTGCCAGCAGCCCTAGGGGGGACGGTTCCTACAATGAGCAGTTCTTC
TRBJ2-1	many	TRBV5-1	-	CASSESLTRIHEQFF	TGCGCCAGCAGCGAGTCCCTAACTAGAATCCATGAGCAGTTCTTC
TRBJ2-7	few	TRBV5-1	TRBD2	CASSLSSGAAYEQYF	TGCGCCAGCAGCTTGTCTAGCGGGGCTGCCTACGAGCAGTACTTC
TRBJ2-2	few	TRBV18	-	CASSQGVADTGELFF	TGTGCCAGCTCACAGGGGGTCGCGGACACCGGGGAGCTGTTTTTT
TRBJ2-7	few	TRBV12-3/TRBV12-4	TRBD2	CASSFGTSYEQYF	TGTGCCAGCAGTTTTGGGACTAGCTACGAGCAGTACTTC
TRBJ2-1	-	TRBV5-1	TRBD2	CASSILAAPLNEQFF	TGCGCCAGCAGCATCCTAGCGGCACCCCTCAATGAGCAGTTCTTC
TRBJ2-5	few	TRBV20-1	-	CSARGESKTQYF	TGCAGTGCTAGGGGGGAGTCGAAGACCCAGTACTTC
TRBJ2-2	-	TRBV4-2	TRBD1	CASSQAGTGKSGELFF	TGTGCCAGCAGCCAAGCCGGGACAGGGAAGTCCGGGGAGCTGTTTTTT
TRBJ2-3	-	TRBV12-3/TRBV12-4	-	CASSLRGSVADTQYF	TGTGCCAGCAGTTTAAGGGGGAGTGTCGCAGATACGCAGTATTTT
TRBJ2-1	few	TRBV29-1	-	CSVEDAGPPYNEQFF	TGCAGCGTTGAAGATGCGGGGCCCCCCTACAATGAGCAGTTCTTC
TRBJ2-7	few	TRBV20-1	TRBD2	CSVQTSGISEQYF	TGCAGTGTTCAGACTAGCGGGATTAGTGAGCAGTACTTC
TRBJ2-5	-	TRBV28	TRBD1	CASRTDRGSRRTQYF	TGTGCCAGCAGAACTGACAGGGGTAGTCGGCGGACCCAGTACTTC
TRBJ2-6	-	TRBV15	TRBD1	CAAGTGSSGANVLTF	TGTGCCGCCGGGACAGGGTCCTCTGGGGCCAACGTCCTGACTTTC
TRBJ2-3	few	TRBV20-1	-	CSAPPAGTDTQYF	TGCAGTGCTCCCCCCGCGGGCACAGATACGCAGTATTTT
TRBJ2-1	few	TRBV7-9	-	CASTGTQTYNEQFF	TGTGCCAGCACCGGGACCCAGACGTACAATGAGCAGTTCTTC
TRBJ2-1	many	TRBV29-1	TRBD2	CSGGTSGRSTYNEQFF	TGCAGCGGGGGGACTAGCGGGAGAAGCACCTACAATGAGCAGTTCTTC
TRBJ2-1	-	TRBV2	-	CASNGNGGTVIF	TGTGCCAGCAATGGGAATGGCGGGACAGTAATCTTC
TRBJ2-3	many	TRBV7-3	-	CASSSGSTDTQYF	TGTGCCAGCAGCTCAGGTAGCACAGATACGCAGTATTTT
TRBJ2-1	-	TRBV4-3	-	CASSQAKASVLRNEQFF	TGCGCCAGCAGCCAAGCGAAAGCGTCCGTCCTAAGGAATGAGCAGTTCTTC
TRBJ2-3	few	TRBV6-2/TRBV6-3	-	CASSYPSKPVDTQYF	TGTGCCAGCAGTTACCCCTCGAAACCGGTAGATACGCAGTATTTT
TRBJ2-7	many	TRBV7-9	-	CASSLRLDEDSYYEQYF	TGTGCCAGCAGCCTCCGGCTCGACGAGGACAGTTACTACGAGCAGTACTTC
TRBJ1-3	-	TRBV19	TRBD1	CATERTGGNTIYF	TGTGCCACGGAACGGACAGGGGGAAACACCATATATTTT
TRBJ2-3	-	TRBV7-2	-	CASSWEGGDTQYF	TGTGCCAGCTCTTGGGAGGGGGGAGATACGCAGTATTTT
TRBJ2-1	-	TRBV29-1	-	CSVRLHEQFF	TGCAGCGTACGACTTCATGAGCAGTTCTTC
TRBJ2-1	few	TRBV4-3	TRBD2	CASSRSSGYNEQFF	TGCGCCAGCAGCCGGTCTAGCGGGTACAATGAGCAGTTCTTC